The next 12 T cell receptor beta chains were all read from a single sample in a study of early T cells in non-severe SARS-CoV-2 infection. TCRdb re-called the 5' RACE reads through MiXCR, storing one row per CDR3 protein. Of approximately 27,000 distinct CDR3 sequences listed, less than 6.5% are singletons. Sequencing input: whole blood. Source of these receptors: an adult who was a healthcare worker with PCR-confirmed SARS-CoV-2 infection or an uninfected control (not recorded which).

This clonotype was detected ten times or more. The rearrangement uses TRBV7-9 and TRBJ1-5; D is unresolved. Between the trimmed V and J ends, which lost 5 bases and 2 bases, there was a span of 13 bases. The CDR3 consists of 15 residues. Germline assignment: CDR1 SEHNR and CDR2 FQNEAQ (reference sequence). DNA for the CDR3: TGTGCCAGCAGCCCATCCACGGTGGGCAATCAGCCCCAGCATTTT. This translates into CASSPSTVGNQPQHF.

This clonotype has ten or more counts. The chain couples TRBV12-3 or TRBV12-4 to TRBJ2-3, with D uncertain. The CDR3 covers 13 residues. The V and J ends lost 8 bases and 4 bases respectively, with 13 bases between them. CDR3 amino acids: CASGDRASDTQYF. CDR3 DNA: TGTGCCAGCGGGGATCGGGCTTCAGATACGCAGTATTTT.

This clonotype has at least ten counts. V gene TRBV6-1 combines with J gene TRBJ2-3; unclear D gene. Germline assignment: CDR1 MNHNS and CDR2 SASEGT. CDR3 length: 16 residues. V shed 6 bases and J shed 5 bases, with 21 bases lying between them. Written as DNA, the CDR3 is TGTGCCAGCAGACAGAGGACGGGCGGTGGCCTAGATACGCAGTATTTT. Amino acid sequence: CASRQRTGGGLDTQYF.

Note on this clonotype: Given a much more abundant clone one base away, this may be a read error. V is TRBV6-5 and J is TRBJ2-2; a possible D gene is TRBD1 (6 bases). Germline CDR1 reads MNHEY; CDR2 reads SVGAGI. This CDR3 is built from 16 residues. The V and J ends lost 1 base and 5 bases respectively, with 14 bases between them. CDR3 DNA: TGTGCCAGCAGTTACTGGGCAGGGGCAAGTACCGGGGAGCTGTTTTTT. It codes for CASSYWAGASTGELFF.

A remark on this clonotype: A much larger clone differs from this one at a single base, so this may be a read error. The chain employs TRBV6-2 or TRBV6-3 and TRBJ1-5, with D uncertain. From germline, CDR1 is MNHEY and CDR2 SVGEGT. The length of the CDR3 is 15 residues. The CDR3 nucleotides are TGTGCCACCTCGACACCGGCGAGGAGCAATCAGCTCCAGCATTTT. Translated: CATSTPARSNQLQHF.

This clonotype showed up just a few times. Germline and junction disagree at one end, which may indicate a read error. The chain carries TRBV9 and TRBJ2-7; TRBD1 matches at 7 bases. The CDR3 has 9 residues. Germline values: CDR1 SGDLS, CDR2 YYNGEE. CDR3 region: CANKQGINF. In nucleotides, the CDR3 is TGTGCCAATAAACAGGGGATAAACTTC.

In its sample, this clonotype was seen a few times. This chain connects TRBV11-2 to TRBJ2-3; 9 nucleotides agree with TRBD2. CDR1 and CDR2 (germline): SGHAT, FQNNGV. With 5 bases clipped from V and 2 bases from J, the junction kept 17 bases outside the gene matches. The CDR3 spans 19 residues. In nucleotides, the CDR3 is TGTGCCAGCAGCCCGCAGCCCCATGTAGCGGGAGAGACCACAGATACGCAGTATTTT. It encodes CASSPQPHVAGETTDTQYF.

In this sample, this clonotype turned up a few times. This chain uses TRBV20-1 with TRBJ2-7, with D maybe TRBD1 (5 bases). The germline V gene encodes CDR1 DFQATT and CDR2 SNEGSKA (reference sequence). CDR3 length: 12 residues. Trimming removed 5 bases at V and 1 base at J, with 9 bases between. The CDR3 loop is CSAHDSSYEQYF. CDR3 DNA: TGCAGTGCTCACGACAGTTCCTACGAGCAGTACTTC.

The table lists this clonotype with many counts. The chain recombines TRBV20-1 with TRBJ1-4; D might be TRBD1 (5 bases). Germline CDR1 reads DFQATT; CDR2 reads SNEGSKA (reference sequence). Trimming cost V 3 bases and J 3 bases, with 11 bases left between them. The CDR3 totals 14 residues. The CDR3 reads CSASVTVSNEKLFF. In DNA form, the CDR3 reads TGCAGTGCTAGTGTGACAGTCTCTAATGAAAAACTGTTTTTT.

This clonotype was recorded many times. CDR3 bases: TGTGCCAGCAGTTCCTTGGACAGCTGGTACGAGCAGTACTTC. Translation gives CASSSLDSWYEQYF. V usage is TRBV27 and J usage is TRBJ2-7; perhaps TRBD1 as D (6 bases). This CDR3 contains 14 residues. V lost 4 bases and J 4 bases, leaving 14 bases between the germline ends. Germline V lookup: CDR1 MNHEY, CDR2 SMNVEV (reference sequence).

V and J are TRBV6-6 and TRBJ2-7; D call uncertain. Germline V CDR1 and CDR2: MNHNY, SVGAGI (reference sequence). The CDR3 has 13 residues. Trimming removed 2 bases from V and 3 bases from J, with 8 bases in between. This chain's CDR3 is CASSYRQDYEQYF. The CDR3 DNA sequence: TGTGCCAGCAGTTACCGGCAGGACTACGAGCAGTACTTC.

The genes are TRBV11-2 and TRBJ2-2, with unresolved D. Germline CDR1 and CDR2: SGHAT and FQNNGV. V lost 5 bases, J lost 4 bases, and 11 bases lay in between. The CDR3 covers 14 residues. This CDR3 is CASSTAASTGELFF. The CDR3 DNA is TGTGCCAGCAGCACGGCGGCCAGCACCGGGGAGCTGTTTTTT.